This T cell receptor beta chain was identified during a study of T-cell reconstitution after alpha-beta-depleted transplantation in children. The length of the CDR3 is 18 residues. Trimming took 5 bases from V and 4 from J, leaving 26 bases between them. Germline V gene data show CDR1 as SGHRS and CDR2 as YFSETQ. A library of TCRbeta sequences, prepared with unique molecular identifiers, was generated. TCRdb called the PCR reads again in MiXCR, with one record for every CDR3 protein. The profile shows about 610,000 distinct CDR3 sequences, roughly 10% of them singletons. The sequencing here drew on PBMCs from the stem cell graft donor, taken from the stem cell graft. The sequence derives from a human donor who donated a stem cell graft to a child with acute myeloid leukemia. This chain joins TRBV5-1 and TRBJ2-3; D unclear. CDR3 in amino acids: CASRMTPQLKQVPDTQYF. The CDR3 nucleotides read TGCGCCAGCAGAATGACTCCACAATTGAAGCAAGTTCCAGATACGCAGTATTTT.